Following are 29 T cell receptor beta chains from one sample sequenced in a study of OX40 agonist ivuxolimab in advanced cancers. Here immunoSEQ multiplex PCR was the method, and the copy in TCRdb shows in-frame clones only, minus some. The table lists tens of thousands of clones, approximately 70% of them singletons. The starting material was CD4+ or CD8+ T cells sorted from blood, obtained in a trial of the OX40 agonist ivuxolimab. Source of these receptors: an adult with an advanced solid tumor such as melanoma, head and neck, liver or kidney cancer.

This clone was detected once. V usage is TRBV29-1 and J usage is TRBJ2-7; TRBD2 matches at 7 bases. Trimming removed 5 bases from V and 6 bases from J; junction bases left unmatched: 19. The CDR3 runs 16 residues. Germline V lookup: CDR1 SQVTM, CDR2 ANQGSEA. In nucleotides, the CDR3 is TGCAGCGTTCAATTGCCCGGGGGGTGGTCCCGGGGCGAGCAGTACTTC. This gives the protein CSVQLPGGWSRGEQYF.

V gene TRBV13 combines with J gene TRBJ2-7; 11 bases are a match to TRBD1. The ends lost 4 bases at V and 5 bases at J; junction bases unmatched: 7. Germline-derived CDR1 and CDR2 are PRHDT and FYEKMQ (reference sequence). The CDR3 has 15 residues. The CDR3 sequence: CASSSTGTGGNEQYF. CDR3 nucleotides: TGTGCCAGCAGCTCGACCGGGACAGGGGGTAACGAGCAGTACTTC. The complete variable domain, with remaining parts taken from reference TRBV13 and TRBJ2-7, reads AAGVIQSPRHLIKEKRETATLKCYPIPRHDTVYWYQQGPGQDPQFLISFYEKMQSDKGSIPDRFSAQQFSDYHSELNMSSLELGDSALYFCASSSTGTGGNEQYFGPGTRLTVT.

The CDR3 region is CASSPRDTVYSNQPQHF. CDR3 nucleotide sequence: TGTGCCAGCAGCCCCCGGGACACCGTCTATAGCAATCAGCCCCAGCATTTT. The chain links TRBV12-1 to TRBJ1-5; the table's D gene call, TRBD1, was not cross checked with the DNA. TRBV12-1 is noted as a pseudogene. CDR3 length: 17 amino acids.

CDR3 loop: CASSLGTGGLNEKLFF. CDR3 sequence (DNA): TGTGCCAGCAGCTTAGGGACAGGGGGCCTTAATGAAAAACTGTTTTTT. This chain uses TRBV5-6 with TRBJ1-4; TRBD1 matches at 12 bases. The J segment lost 4 bases and the V segment lost 2 bases, leaving 3 bases of the junction unmatched. CDR3 length equals 16 residues. Germline values: CDR1 SGHDT, CDR2 YYEEEE.

The rearrangement links TRBV29-1 to TRBJ2-1; TRBD1 matches 7 bases. The V segment lost 5 bases and the J segment 4 bases; nucleotides outside the gene matches: 8. The CDR3 covers 14 residues. Germline V lookup: CDR1 SQVTM, CDR2 ANQGSEA. DNA of the CDR3: TGCAGCGTTACGGGGACAGAGAGTTACAATGAGCAGTTCTTC. Translating it yields CSVTGTESYNEQFF.

The V call is TRBV7-8, the J call TRBJ1-2; 8 nucleotides align to TRBD1. CDR1 is SGHVS and CDR2 is FQNEAQ in the germline V gene. V was clipped by 5 bases and J by 4 bases; unmatched bases: 15. The CDR3 covers 17 residues. CDR3 amino acids: CASSLPDQGQGAYGYTF. DNA for the CDR3: TGTGCCAGCAGCCTACCAGATCAAGGGCAGGGGGCCTATGGCTACACCTTC.

The chain links TRBV7-6 to TRBJ2-7; perhaps D is TRBD1 or TRBD2 (5 bases each). Germline V lookup: CDR1 SGHVS, CDR2 FNYEAQ. Trimming took 5 bases from V and 5 from J, leaving 13 bases between them. The CDR3 spans 13 residues. Here the CDR3 DNA reads TGTGCCAGCAGCCGCCGGGACGTTAACGAGCAGTACTTC. This translates into CASSRRDVNEQYF. Drawing the rest from reference TRBV7-6 and TRBJ2-7, the complete variable domain is GAGVSQSPRYKVTKRGQDVALRCDPISGHVSLYWYRQALGQGPEFLTYFNYEAQQDKSGLPNDRFSAERPEGSISTLTIQRTEQRDSAMYRCASSRRDVNEQYFGPGTRLTVT.

This chain links TRBV27 with TRBJ2-6, with D perhaps matching TRBD2 (5 bases). Germline V gene data show CDR1 as MNHEY and CDR2 as SMNVEV (reference sequence). The CDR3 is 14 amino acids. With 3 bases removed from V and 3 bases from J, the gap between germline ends came to 6 bases. CDR3 bases: TGTGCCAGCAGTTTTGGACTTGGGGCCAACGTCCTGACTTTC. Its translation: CASSFGLGANVLTF.

The CDR3 DNA reads TGTGCCTGGAGTGTACGGGAAAGCACTGAAGCTTTCTTT. Its protein product is CAWSVRESTEAFF. The chain employs TRBV30 and TRBJ1-1; no firm D call. CDR3 size: 13 residues. Per germline, CDR1 GTSNPN and CDR2 SVGIG (reference sequence). Trimming cost V 0 bases and J 4 bases, with 9 bases left between them.

The V and J genes are TRBV4-1 and TRBJ1-2; D remains ambiguous. Trimming removed 5 bases at V and 4 bases at J, with 14 bases between. The V gene's germline CDR1 is MGHRA and CDR2 YSYEKL. The CDR3 consists of 14 residues. CDR3 in amino acids: CASSDPDWSYGYTF. CDR3 nucleotide sequence: TGCGCCAGCAGCGACCCGGACTGGAGCTATGGCTACACCTTC.

This clone was found a few times. The chain couples TRBV6-5 to TRBJ2-1, with D possibly called TRBD1 or TRBD2 (5 bases each). The germline V gene has CDR1 MNHEY and CDR2 SVGAGI. V dropped 4 bases and J dropped 0 bases, with 7 bases sitting between them. This CDR3 region has 14 residues. CDR3 residues: CASSWGSSYNEQFF. The CDR3 nucleotides read TGTGCCAGCAGTTGGGGGAGCTCCTACAATGAGCAGTTCTTC.

This clone has ten or more counts. The chain recombines TRBV6-1 with TRBJ1-5, with 10 bases lining up with TRBD1. The length of the CDR3 is 17 residues. V trimming: 1 base; J trimming: 2 bases; junction bases outside the gene matches: 5. From germline, CDR1 is MNHNS and CDR2 SASEGT. Written as DNA, the CDR3 is TGTGCCAGCAGTGAAGTGATCGGGACAGGGGGCAATCAGCCCCAGCATTTT. Encoded protein: CASSEVIGTGGNQPQHF.

The chain joins TRBV11-2 to TRBJ2-1, with TRBD2 as a possible D gene (6 bases). The germline gives CDR1 SGHAT, CDR2 FQNNGV. The V end was cut by 5 bases, the J end by 8 bases, with 16 bases between. CDR3 length: 14 residues. This chain's CDR3 is CASSPERGGYEQFF. The DNA of the CDR3 is TGTGCCAGCAGCCCCGAACGGGGAGGTTATGAGCAGTTCTTC.

The chain combines TRBV6-5 with TRBJ2-1, with 10 nucleotides matching TRBD1. Looked up from germline, CDR1 is MNHEY and CDR2 is SVGAGI. Unmatched junction bases numbered 3, after V lost 2 bases and J lost 5 bases. CDR3 length: 15 amino acids. The CDR3 protein is CASSYGQGEDNEQFF. CDR3 nucleotides: TGTGCCAGCAGTTACGGACAGGGGGAGGACAATGAGCAGTTCTTC.

This sequence joins TRBV7-3 and TRBJ1-2; no definite D call. The CDR3 loop spans 14 amino acids. V dropped 6 bases and J dropped 8 bases, with 19 bases sitting between them. Germline loops: CDR1 SGHTA, CDR2 FQGTGA. CDR3 sequence reads: CASSYERDLRGYTF. Written as DNA, the CDR3 is TGTGCCAGCAGTTACGAGAGAGACCTGAGAGGCTACACCTTC. The entire variable domain, with the rest obtained from reference TRBV7-3 and TRBJ1-2, is as follows: GAGVSQTPSNKVTEKGKYVELRCDPISGHTALYWYRQSLGQGPEFLIYFQGTGAADDSGLPNDRFFAVRPEGSVSTLKIQRTERGDSAVYLCASSYERDLRGYTFGSGTRLTVV.

V usage is TRBV7-9 and J usage is TRBJ1-5; D is unclear. CDR1 is SEHNR, CDR2 FQNEAQ, per germline (reference sequence). V lost 5 bases, J lost 9 bases, and 11 bases lay in between. This CDR3 is built from 12 residues. CDR3 nucleotide sequence: TGTGCCAGCAGCGCACCCGGTGGGCCCCAGCATTTT. Its translation: CASSAPGGPQHF.

This clone came up once. This chain joins TRBV29-1 and TRBJ1-2, with a possible D match to TRBD1 (5 bases). Trimming took 5 bases from V and 0 from J, leaving 22 bases between them. This CDR3 has 17 residues. Germline-derived CDR1 and CDR2 are SQVTM and ANQGSEA. CDR3 in amino acids: CSVPQEQGKSSNYGYTF. For the CDR3, the DNA is TGCAGCGTTCCCCAGGAGCAGGGTAAATCCTCTAACTATGGCTACACCTTC.

The chain employs TRBV4-3 and TRBJ2-3; D is unclear. Trimming pared 1 base from V and 5 bases from J, leaving 10 bases between. The CDR3 sequence is 14 residues long. CDR1 and CDR2 from the germline V gene are LGHNA and YSLEER. DNA of the CDR3: TGCGCCAGCAGCCAAGGTGTTGGTGGAGATACGCAGTATTTT. It translates to CASSQGVGGDTQYF.

The J gene is TRBJ1-2, the V gene TRBV15; 9 bases are a match to TRBD1. The CDR3 spans 16 residues. The germline V gene has CDR1 LNHNV and CDR2 YYDKDF (reference sequence). V lost 4 bases, J lost 6 bases, and 12 bases stayed unmatched. This CDR3 is CATSILEGTGKDGYTF. DNA of the CDR3: TGTGCCACCAGCATATTGGAGGGGACAGGGAAGGATGGCTACACCTTC.

This clone was found once. The chain couples TRBV6-5 to TRBJ1-2; D ambiguous. The CDR3 is 12 residues long. Germline CDR1 MNHEY, CDR2 SVGAGI. Trimming took 6 bases from V and 8 from J, leaving 13 bases between them. The CDR3 nucleotides read TGTGCCAGCAGGAGGGAGGACGGCGGCTACACCTTC. Protein product: CASRREDGGYTF.

By sample fraction, this clone is medium-sized. The rearrangement links TRBV9 to TRBJ2-7; weak D call: TRBD1 (6 bases). The CDR3 has 15 amino acids. In germline, CDR1 is SGDLS, CDR2 YYNGEE. V lost 0 bases and J 0 bases, leaving 10 bases between the germline ends. CDR3: CASSVAGTSSYEQYF. CDR3 sequence (DNA): TGTGCCAGCAGCGTAGCCGGGACAAGCTCCTACGAGCAGTACTTC.

For this clone: With a far larger clone one base away, a read error is the likely cause. The sample holds other DNA sequences that translate to the same CDR3. This sequence joins TRBV5-1 and TRBJ1-6; no definite D call. Germline V gives CDR1 SGHRS, CDR2 YFSETQ. CDR3 length: 14 amino acids. The V end was cut by 2 bases, the J end by 12 bases, with 15 bases between. The CDR3 nucleotides are TGCGCCAGCAGCTTAGGAGTAGGCGTGCGACCCCTCCACTTT. This codes for CASSLGVGVRPLHF.

The gene calls are TRBV7-9 and TRBJ1-5; TRBD1 might be the D (5 bases). V was clipped by 4 bases and J by 3 bases, with 13 bases between them. The germline V gene has CDR1 SEHNR and CDR2 FQNEAQ (reference sequence). This CDR3 spans 15 amino acids. The CDR3 region has the DNA TGTGCCAGCAGCTGGGACCGGGAGATCAATCAGCCCCAGCATTTT. It codes for CASSWDREINQPQHF.

The CDR3 reads CASGPTGKPPEQYF. The CDR3 DNA reads as TGTGCCAGTGGCCCTACAGGGAAGCCCCCCGAGCAGTACTTC. The genes are TRBV11-1 and TRBJ2-7; perhaps TRBD1 as D (6 bases). Trimming removed 9 bases from V and 6 bases from J, with 21 bases in between. CDR1 is SGHAT, CDR2 FQDESV, per germline (reference sequence). The CDR3 is made up of 14 amino acids. The variable domain in full, with the rest retrieved from reference TRBV11-1 and TRBJ2-7, is EAEVAQSPRYKITEKSQAVAFWCDPISGHATLYWYRQILGQGPELLVQFQDESVVDDSQLPKDRFSAERLKGVDSTLKIQPAELGDSAMYLCASGPTGKPPEQYFGPGTRLTVT.

The chain carries TRBV13 and TRBJ2-1; a possible D gene is TRBD1 (5 bases). Trimming removed 0 bases at V and 4 bases at J, with 19 bases between. This CDR3 comprises 18 residues. Looked up from germline, CDR1 is PRHDT and CDR2 is FYEKMQ (reference sequence). For the CDR3, the DNA is TGTGCCAGCAGCTTAGGTTCCTTCGGGCAGGGTGCGTACAATGAGCAGTTCTTC. It encodes CASSLGSFGQGAYNEQFF.

V and J are TRBV7-9 and TRBJ2-7, with 7 bases fitting TRBD1. This CDR3 has 17 residues. Trimming cost V 3 bases and J 2 bases; bases outside gene matches: 13. In germline, CDR1 is SEHNR, CDR2 FQNEAQ (reference sequence). The CDR3 DNA is TGTGCCAGCAGCTTCCGCCGTACTGACAGGGAAACCTACGAGCAGTACTTC. This encodes CASSFRRTDRETYEQYF.

The chain joins TRBV27 to TRBJ2-1; D might be TRBD2 (7 bases). Germline CDR1 reads MNHEY; CDR2 reads SMNVEV (reference sequence). Between the trimmed V and J ends, which lost 0 bases and 5 bases, there was a span of 23 bases. This CDR3 is built from 19 residues. The CDR3 protein is CASSLSFLLGGGPNNEQFF. CDR3 sequence (DNA): TGTGCCAGCAGTTTATCGTTTTTGTTGGGGGGGGGCCCTAACAATGAGCAGTTCTTC.

CDR3 in amino acids: CASSLMDRPTGELFF. DNA for the CDR3: TGTGCCAGCAGTTTGATGGACAGGCCCACCGGGGAGCTGTTTTTT. The rearrangement links TRBV28 to TRBJ2-2; 7 nucleotides line up with TRBD1. The CDR3 runs to 15 residues. Trimming removed 3 bases from V and 4 bases from J; junction bases left unmatched: 5. Germline values: CDR1 MDHEN, CDR2 SYDVKM.

The chain employs TRBV11-3 and TRBJ1-1, with D unclear. V lost 5 bases and J lost 3, with 13 bases in between. Looked up from germline, CDR1 is SGHNT and CDR2 is YENEEA. The CDR3 length is 14 residues. The CDR3 sequence is CASSLSRQYTEAFF. Here the CDR3 DNA reads TGTGCCAGCAGCCTTTCCAGACAATACACTGAAGCTTTCTTT.